This record looks at one T cell receptor beta chain sequence and its context. The data originate from a study of blood T cell repertoires in COVID-19. About the research overall: Both acute and convalescent COVID-19 samples were obtained from the United States, Italy and Spain.

Germline values: CDR1 MDHEN, CDR2 SYDVKM. Deletions cut 10 bases from V and 6 bases from J, with 22 bases between. The length of the CDR3 is 15 residues. Sequencing used immunoSEQ multiplex PCR; TCRdb keeps in-frame clones, though not all of them. The sample has over 250,000 clones; 88% are singletons. Seattle enrolled patients during active infection and tracked them longitudinally. This receptor was obtained from a woman in her 70s with COVID-19, enrolled during active disease. Sequencing used peripheral blood. The chain joins TRBV28 to TRBJ2-1; D perhaps matches TRBD2 (5 bases). CDR3 bases: TGTGCCACCGAAGCCCCTTGGACTCCCTCCAATGAGCAGTTCTTC. It translates to CATEAPWTPSNEQFF.